These 26 T cell receptor beta chains share one sample of origin, sequenced in a study of T cell responses to AZD1222 COVID-19 vaccine. Assay: immunoSEQ multiplex PCR; the TCRdb copy retains only in-frame clones and omits some. The sample records tens of thousands of clones, approximately 90% being singletons. This specimen was peripheral blood, taken on day 0 of AZD1222 vaccination. The receptors stem from an adult in good health.

This clone came up a few times. This chain links TRBV6-4 with TRBJ1-6; 9 bases line up with TRBD1. The CDR3 has 15 amino acids. Germline V gives CDR1 MRHNA, CDR2 SNTAGT. V trimming: 2 bases; J trimming: 9 bases; junction bases outside the gene matches: 5. In DNA form, the CDR3 reads TGTGCCAGCAGTGACACAGGGGGCGCGGGTTCACCCCTCCACTTT. As protein: CASSDTGGAGSPLHF.

The genes are TRBV3-1 (or the pseudogene TRBV3-2) and TRBJ1-1; D unclear. Looked up from germline, CDR1 is LGHDT and CDR2 is YNNKEL (reference sequence). Trimming took off 0 bases at V and 1 base at J, with 9 bases between the two ends. The CDR3 is 15 amino acids. CDR3 bases: TGTGCCAGCAGCCAAGATCTCCCGGGGAACACTGAAGCTTTCTTT. Its translation: CASSQDLPGNTEAFF.

The chain recombines TRBV7-2 with TRBJ1-1; D is perhaps TRBD1 (6 bases). Germline V lookup: CDR1 SGHTA, CDR2 FQGNSA. CDR3 length equals 15 residues. With 2 bases removed from V and 4 bases from J, the gap between germline ends came to 14 bases. Here the CDR3 DNA reads TGTGCCAGCAGCTTAAGGTCGCAGGGGCCCACTGAAGCTTTCTTT. This translates into CASSLRSQGPTEAFF.

The chain combines TRBV21-1 with TRBJ1-6; whether TRBD1, the table's D call, matches the DNA was not checked. TRBV21-1 is termed a pseudogene. The CDR3 is 16 amino acids. The CDR3 is CASSMKLQGKNSPLHF. CDR3 coding DNA: TGTGCCAGCAGCATGAAACTACAGGGAAAAAATTCACCCCTCCACTTT.

The rearrangement links TRBV5-1 to TRBJ2-1; TRBD2 matches 7 bases. Germline CDR1 SGHRS, CDR2 YFSETQ. This CDR3 comprises 13 residues. After removal of 5 bases from V and 5 bases from J, the junction contained 4 bases not matched to a gene. CDR3: CASRPGGHNEQFF. In DNA, the CDR3 is TGCGCCAGCAGACCGGGGGGACACAATGAGCAGTTCTTC.

This sequence joins TRBV3-1 (or the pseudogene TRBV3-2) and TRBJ1-1; D uncertain. The V and J ends lost 0 bases and 9 bases respectively, with 17 bases between them. CDR3 size: 15 residues. Germline V gene lookup returns CDR1 LGHDT and CDR2 YNNKEL (reference sequence). The CDR3, as DNA: TGTGCCAGCAGCCAAGATAAAATCGTTAGCAGAAAAGCTTTCTTT. Its protein product is CASSQDKIVSRKAFF.

The chain has TRBV19 and TRBJ1-4; TRBD1 aligns across 10 bases. V was clipped by 4 bases and J by 0 bases; unmatched bases: 5. This CDR3 has 17 amino acids. Germline V gene sequence: CDR1 LNHDA, CDR2 SQIVND (reference sequence). CDR3: CASSSLGQGATNEKLFF. The CDR3 DNA reads as TGTGCCAGTAGTAGCCTCGGACAGGGGGCAACTAATGAAAAACTGTTTTTT.

J is TRBJ1-1 and V is TRBV14; D unclear. The CDR3 runs to 14 residues. Germline CDR1 and CDR2: SGHDN and FVKESK. V was shortened by 6 bases and J by 2 bases, with 13 bases between the two germline ends. The CDR3 here is CASSPRNSNTEAFF. The CDR3 DNA reads as TGTGCCAGCAGTCCAAGAAACAGTAACACTGAAGCTTTCTTT.

This chain uses TRBV30 with TRBJ2-5; D remains ambiguous. The CDR3 is 13 residues long. Between the trimmed V and J ends, which lost 2 bases and 7 bases, there was a span of 14 bases. The germline gives CDR1 GTSNPN, CDR2 SVGIG (reference sequence). CDR3 region: CAWSLRNSGTQYF. Here the CDR3 DNA reads TGTGCCTGGAGTCTAAGGAATTCGGGGACCCAGTACTTC.

In this sample, this clone turned up once. CDR3 in DNA: TGTGCCAGCAGTCGACGGACCGGGGAGGGTCAGCCCCAGCATTTT. This gives the protein CASSRRTGEGQPQHF. The chain joins TRBV6-5 to TRBJ1-5; the D is unclear. Germline V gene lookup returns CDR1 MNHEY and CDR2 SVGAGI. CDR3 length equals 15 residues. V was shortened by 5 bases and J by 6 bases, with 17 bases between the two germline ends.

This sequence joins TRBV5-6 and TRBJ1-4; 7 bases are a match to TRBD1. CDR3 size: 18 residues. V lost 4 bases and J lost 4; bases outside the gene matches: 16. The germline V gene has CDR1 SGHDT and CDR2 YYEEEE. Here the CDR3 reads CASSHRNRQGGNNEKLFF. The CDR3 DNA sequence: TGTGCCAGCAGCCACCGCAACAGACAGGGCGGAAATAATGAAAAACTGTTTTTT.

The chain carries TRBV7-2 and TRBJ2-1; TRBD2 matches at 8 bases. The germline gives CDR1 SGHTA, CDR2 FQGNSA. J gave up 7 bases and V 5 bases, and 7 bases lay outside the gene matches. The CDR3 length is 14 residues. DNA for the CDR3: TGTGCCAGCAGCACCGCGGGGGGCATAAATGAGCAGTTCTTC. It is translated as CASSTAGGINEQFF.

The chain combines TRBV11-2 with TRBJ1-1; tentatively, D is TRBD1 (5 bases). Trimming removed 2 bases at V and 1 base at J, with 8 bases between. The CDR3 runs 14 residues. CDR1 is SGHAT, CDR2 FQNNGV, per germline. The chain's CDR3 is CASSLHQGNTEAFF. In DNA form, the CDR3 reads TGTGCCAGCAGCTTACATCAGGGGAACACTGAAGCTTTCTTT.

A single count supports this clone. The genes are TRBV27 and TRBJ1-1, with 9 nucleotides matching TRBD1. Germline trimming cut 3 bases from V and 5 bases from J; bases unmatched to any gene: 7. The CDR3 runs 15 residues. In germline, CDR1 is MNHEY, CDR2 SMNVEV (reference sequence). Here the CDR3 reads CASSFWTGEETEAFF. CDR3 coding DNA: TGTGCCAGCAGTTTTTGGACAGGGGAGGAGACTGAAGCTTTCTTT.

The chain employs TRBV7-9 and TRBJ1-1; D is unresolved. The V gene's germline CDR1 is SEHNR and CDR2 FQNEAQ (reference sequence). The CDR3 length is 13 residues. The ends were cut back, 1 base at V and 4 bases at J, with 7 bases in the middle. For the CDR3, the DNA is TGTGCCAGCAGCTTAGTCCAGTCCACTGAAGCTTTCTTT. Its protein is CASSLVQSTEAFF.

A single count supports this clone. The V gene is TRBV2, the J gene TRBJ1-1; D perhaps matches TRBD1 (6 bases). V lost 7 bases and J lost 1, with 16 bases in between. This CDR3 contains 15 residues. CDR1 and CDR2 (germline): SNHLY, FYNNEI. In DNA, the CDR3 is TGTGCCAGCACCCTGGGAGGGACACCGAACACTGAAGCTTTCTTT. It encodes CASTLGGTPNTEAFF.

The chain has TRBV6-5 and TRBJ2-3; 7 positions agree with TRBD2. The CDR3 consists of 15 residues. Trimming took 2 bases from V and 2 from J; bases not matched to a gene: 4. The germline CDR1 and CDR2 sequences are MNHEY and SVGAGI. This CDR3 reads CASSYRGGLTDTQYF. The CDR3 coding sequence is TGTGCCAGCAGTTACCGGGGAGGGCTCACAGATACGCAGTATTTT.

The CDR3 DNA follows: TGTGCCAGCAGCCCCGGGGACTACAATGAGCAGTTCTTC. The encoded protein is CASSPGDYNEQFF. The chain has TRBV7-3 and TRBJ2-1; D is perhaps TRBD2 (5 bases). Trimming removed 5 bases from V and 3 bases from J, with 8 bases in between. The CDR3 extends over 13 amino acids. Germline V gene sequence: CDR1 SGHTA, CDR2 FQGTGA.

This chain's CDR3 is CASSSWNTEAFF. The CDR3 DNA follows: TGTGCCAGCTCATCCTGGAACACTGAAGCTTTCTTT. The J gene is TRBJ1-1, the V gene TRBV18; D is uncertain. The germline gives CDR1 KGHSH, CDR2 LQKENI. The CDR3 sequence is 12 residues long. Trimming took 5 bases from V and 1 from J, leaving 5 bases between them.

This clone appeared once. The chain joins TRBV19 to TRBJ1-5; D is possibly TRBD1 (6 bases). V lost 5 bases and J lost 2, with 19 bases in between. CDR3 length: 17 residues. From germline, CDR1 is LNHDA and CDR2 SQIVND (reference sequence). The chain's CDR3 is CASSDRGAKGGNQPQHF. CDR3 bases: TGTGCCAGTAGTGACCGGGGGGCTAAGGGCGGCAATCAGCCCCAGCATTTT.

This chain connects TRBV5-4 to TRBJ2-3; no clear D gene. Germline V gives CDR1 SGHNT, CDR2 YYREEE (reference sequence). The CDR3 is 12 amino acids. Between the trimmed V and J ends, which lost 2 bases and 10 bases, there was a span of 11 bases. The DNA of the CDR3 is TGTGCCAGCAGCTTCGGCCTAAGTTCGCAGTATTTT. This gives the protein CASSFGLSSQYF.

This chain links TRBV11-3 with TRBJ1-2; D not certain. From germline, CDR1 is SGHNT and CDR2 YENEEA. This CDR3 is 12 amino acids long. Trimming left V 5 bases short and J 6 bases short, with 10 bases between. In nucleotides, the CDR3 is TGTGCCAGCAGCCCCTTACCCGATGGCTACACCTTC. Its translation: CASSPLPDGYTF.

This clone was seen a single time. The J gene is TRBJ2-7, the V gene TRBV2; D remains unclear. The V end lost 3 bases, the J end lost 4 bases, and 1 base lay between the germline ends. The CDR3 covers 10 residues. CDR1 and CDR2 from the germline V gene are SNHLY and FYNNEI. The CDR3 here is CASSEYEQYF. CDR3 DNA sequence: TGTGCCAGCAGTGAGTACGAGCAGTACTTC. The variable domain in full, completed from reference TRBV2 and TRBJ2-7, reads EPEVTQTPSHQVTQMGQEVILRCVPISNHLYFYWYRQILGQKVEFLVSFYNNEISEKSEIFDDQFSVERPDGSNFTLKIRSTKLEDSAMYFCASSEYEQYFGPGTRLTVT.

The CDR3 DNA is TGTGCCAGCAGGGGGTTTACAGGGGGCAGGTTAACCTATAATTCACCCCTCCACTTT. This codes for CASRGFTGGRLTYNSPLHF. V gene TRBV28 combines with J gene TRBJ1-6, with TRBD1 identical over 9 bases. The germline V gene has CDR1 MDHEN and CDR2 SYDVKM. With 6 bases clipped from V and 2 bases from J, the junction kept 14 bases outside the gene matches. There are 19 residues in the CDR3. Full variable domain (outside the CDR3, taken from reference TRBV28 and TRBJ1-6): DVKVTQSSRYLVKRTGEKVFLECVQDMDHENMFWYRQDPGLGLRLIYFSYDVKMKEKGDIPEGYSVSREKKERFSLILESASTNQTSMYLCASRGFTGGRLTYNSPLHFGNGTRLTVT.

The chain joins TRBV4-2 to TRBJ2-5, with no clear D. V lost 4 bases and J 0 bases, leaving 9 bases between the germline ends. CDR1 is LGHNA and CDR2 is YNFKEQ in the germline V gene. The CDR3 sequence is 14 residues long. The DNA of the CDR3 is TGTGCCAGCAGCCCTGGTAGCAACCAAGAGACCCAGTACTTC. Residues: CASSPGSNQETQYF.

The CDR3 coding sequence is TGTGCCAGCAGCCGTAGCGGGGGTCAAGAGACCCAGTACTTC. This gives the protein CASSRSGGQETQYF. This chain connects TRBV4-2 to TRBJ2-5; 9 bases match TRBD2. Per the germline V gene, CDR1 is LGHNA and CDR2 is YNFKEQ. The CDR3 runs to 14 residues. The V and J ends lost 4 bases and 2 bases, in that order; junction bases with no gene match: 2.